The rows below give T cell receptor beta chains drawn from one sample of a study of blood T cell repertoires in COVID-19. Assay used: immunoSEQ multiplex PCR; TCRdb lists only in-frame clones, some missing. Of about 200,000 clones in the sample, 84% were seen once. Material: PBMCs or T cells enriched from blood (not recorded which). The receptors were sampled from a woman under 40 who had been exposed to COVID-19. CDR3s include the opening cysteine and the closing phenylalanine or tryptophan. A D gene is named only where the DNA matches it firmly. Expanded clones get a size class; other rows say once, few or many, or leave the size out.

-	TRBV18	-	TRBJ1-1	TGTGCCAGCTCCCAGGGGATGAACACTGAAGCTTTCTTT	CASSQGMNTEAFF
-	TRBV12-5	-	TRBJ2-1	TGTGCTAGTGGTTTGGCGGCTACAGGACAAGTAGCGCAGTTCTTC	CASGLAATGQVAQFF
TRBD2	TRBV7-9	-	TRBJ2-7	TGTGCCAGCAGCCCCTACACGGGGGCTCTAGGTAGCGGGGTCGACGAGCAGTACTTC	CASSPYTGALGSGVDEQYF
-	TRBV28	-	TRBJ1-4	TGTGCCAGCAGTGTTAGGACAGTGAGTGGTGAAAAACTGTTTTTT	CASSVRTVSGEKLFF
-	TRBV6-2/TRBV6-3	-	TRBJ1-5	TGTGCCAGCAGTTACGGGAGGCTTGGTCAGCCCCAGCATTTT	CASSYGRLGQPQHF
-	TRBV6-5	-	TRBJ2-6	TGTGCCAGCACCGGGGCTGGGGCCAACGTCCTGACTTTC	CASTGAGANVLTF
TRBD2	TRBV3-1/TRBV3-2	-	TRBJ2-5	TGTGCCAGCAGCCAAGAATTTGGGCGGGGGGCTCAAGAGACCCAGTACTTC	CASSQEFGRGAQETQYF
-	TRBV18	-	TRBJ1-5	TGTGCCAGCTCCTTGGGGGGGGATCAGCCCCAGCATTTT	CASSLGGDQPQHF
-	TRBV3-1/TRBV3-2	-	TRBJ2-6	TGTGCCAGCAGCCAAGATAAACTCTCTGGGGCCAACGTCCTGACTTTC	CASSQDKLSGANVLTF
-	TRBV9	-	TRBJ1-2	TGTGCCAGCAGCGTAGATGGGAGTCGGGGGGTGTACACCTTC	CASSVDGSRGVYTF
TRBD2	TRBV27	once	TRBJ2-3	TGTGCCAGCAGCCTCGGGACTAGCGGCCAGGATACGCAGTATTTT	CASSLGTSGQDTQYF
-	TRBV5-4	-	TRBJ2-3	TGTGCCAGCAGCTTGCCTCGGGCAGGGTACGACACAGATACGCAGTATTTT	CASSLPRAGYDTDTQYF
-	TRBV12-3/TRBV12-4	once	TRBJ1-4	TGTGCCAGCAGCCTAGTATGGAATGAAAAACTGTTTTTT	CASSLVWNEKLFF
-	TRBV2	-	TRBJ2-7	TGTGCCAGCAGAACGGACTGGGAATACGAGCAGTACTTC	CASRTDWEYEQYF
TRBD2	TRBV5-1	-	TRBJ2-1	TGCGCCAGCAGGAGGAGTAGCGGGGGTGACGAGCAGTTCTTC	CASRRSSGGDEQFF
-	TRBV30	-	TRBJ1-1	TGTGCCTGGATAGGATGGGCTTACAACACTGAAGCTTTCTTT	CAWIGWAYNTEAFF
TRBD1	TRBV27	few	TRBJ2-1	TGTGCCACCGGGGACAGGGGGCGCTACAATGAGCAGTTCTTC	CATGDRGRYNEQFF
TRBD1	TRBV25-1	-	TRBJ1-2	TGTGCCAGTGGGACAGGGAATGGCTACACCTTC	CASGTGNGYTF
-	TRBV14	-	TRBJ1-1	TGTGCCAGCAGCCAAGAGAGACAGCCGGCTTTCTTT	CASSQERQPAFF
-	TRBV7-2	-	TRBJ1-2	TGTGCCAGCAGCACCTCAGAGGGTGGCTACACCTTC	CASSTSEGGYTF
-	TRBV5-1	-	TRBJ1-1	TGCGCCAGCAGAGGGGGAAACACTGAAGCTTTCTTT	CASRGGNTEAFF
-	TRBV4-1	-	TRBJ1-1	TGCGCCAGCAGCCAAGGAACGCAGGGAAGCCTAACTGAAGCTTTCTTT	CASSQGTQGSLTEAFF
-	TRBV29-1	-	TRBJ1-5	TGCAGCGCTGGGGGAGGGAATCAGCCCCAGCATTTT	CSAGGGNQPQHF
-	TRBV7-2	-	TRBJ1-1	TGTGCCAGCAGCACCGGGGCTCAGGAGGGCACTGAAGCTTTCTTT	CASSTGAQEGTEAFF
TRBD2	TRBV10-1	-	TRBJ2-5	TGCGCCAGCAGTGATAGCGGGGCTATGCAAGAGACCCAGTACTTC	CASSDSGAMQETQYF
-	TRBV25-1	-	TRBJ1-4	TGTGCCAGCAGTGCCACAGGGTCAACTAATGAAAAACTGTTTTTT	CASSATGSTNEKLFF
-	TRBV5-4	once	TRBJ1-2	TGTGCCAGCAGCTTGGGCAGAAACTATGGCTACACCTTC	CASSLGRNYGYTF
-	TRBV19	-	TRBJ1-4	TGTGCCAGTACAGGGTGGGCAACTAATGAAAAACTGTTTTTT	CASTGWATNEKLFF
TRBD2	TRBV9	once	TRBJ2-7	TGTGCCAGCAGCGCGGGGGGGGCCTGGGACGAGCAGTACTTC	CASSAGGAWDEQYF
-	TRBV30	-	TRBJ1-5	TGTGCCTGGGCAGACAAAATCAATCAGCCCCAGCATTTT	CAWADKINQPQHF
-	TRBV9	-	TRBJ1-1	TGTGCCAGCAGTCCGGGACTGAGCACTGAAGCTTTCTTT	CASSPGLSTEAFF
TRBD1	TRBV18	-	TRBJ1-3	TGTGCCAGCTCCCCCCGTGAGGGGGCGACAGCCACCATATATTTT	CASSPREGATATIYF
-	TRBV6-5	-	TRBJ1-2	TGTGCCAGCACCGGCAACAGGGACTATGGCTACACCTTC	CASTGNRDYGYTF
-	TRBV20-1	-	TRBJ1-1	TGCAGTGCAGACAAGAACACTGAAGCTTTCTTT	CSADKNTEAFF
-	TRBV11-2	-	TRBJ1-6	TGTGCCAGCAGCTTAGCCGACAGTTCGAGTTCACCCCTCCACTTT	CASSLADSSSSPLHF
TRBD1	TRBV10-3	-	TRBJ1-2	TGTGCCATCAGTCCTGACAGGGAGGAAGGCTACACCTTC	CAISPDREEGYTF
-	TRBV10-2	-	TRBJ2-7	TGCGCCAGCAGTGTTTCAAACGAGCAGTACTTC	CASSVSNEQYF
-	TRBV19	once	TRBJ1-2	TGTGCCAGTAGTTCAGACTCTTATGGCTACACCTTC	CASSSDSYGYTF